Following are 13 T cell receptor beta chains from one sample sequenced in a study of response to subunit inactivated influenza vaccine. TCRdb recomputed calls from the RT-PCR reads with MiXCR, one row per CDR3 protein. This table has about 650,000 distinct CDR3 sequences, about a sixth appearing once. Sequencing was performed on PBMCs from blood, taken 11 to 12 days after vaccination. The receptors stem from a man in his fifties who received an inactivated influenza vaccine.

This clonotype has a handful of counts. The chain has TRBV12-3 or TRBV12-4 and TRBJ2-1; perhaps TRBD2 as D (5 bases). With 2 bases removed from V and 1 base from J, the gap between germline ends came to 15 bases. This CDR3 region has 17 residues. This CDR3 reads CASSLRRGRRSYNEQFF. CDR3 sequence (DNA): TGTGCCAGCAGTTTACGGAGAGGGCGAAGGTCCTACAATGAGCAGTTCTTC.

This clonotype was seen at least ten times. This sequence joins TRBV10-3 and TRBJ2-1, with TRBD2 matching 9 bases. The CDR3 is 14 amino acids. With 10 bases clipped from V and 8 bases from J, the junction kept 12 bases outside the gene matches. The V gene's germline CDR1 is ENHRY and CDR2 SYGVKD. The CDR3 spells CATRLAESGDEQFF. The CDR3 DNA is TGTGCCACCCGACTAGCGGAGTCTGGTGATGAGCAGTTCTTC.

This clonotype was seen a handful of times. The CDR3 is CASSPLGGAGTQYF. As DNA, the CDR3 is TGTGCCAGCAGCCCCCTCGGGGGCGCGGGGACCCAGTACTTC. The J gene is TRBJ2-5, the V gene TRBV14, with D possibly called TRBD1 or TRBD2 (6 bases each). Germline V gene lookup returns CDR1 SGHDN and CDR2 FVKESK. This CDR3 is built from 14 residues. Trimming removed 4 bases at V and 7 bases at J, with 16 bases between.

The chain uses TRBV20-1 and TRBJ2-5; 8 positions agree with TRBD1. The junction had 11 bases not matched to a gene; V was cut back by 0 bases and J by 5 bases. This CDR3 comprises 16 residues. Germline V gene data show CDR1 as DFQATT and CDR2 as SNEGSKA (reference sequence). CDR3 loop: CSAREGTGRGEETQYF. CDR3 coding DNA: TGCAGTGCTAGAGAGGGGACAGGCCGCGGGGAGGAGACCCAGTACTTC.

The chain carries TRBV5-1 and TRBJ2-3, with TRBD1 matching 7 bases. The CDR3 is made up of 15 amino acids. The V segment lost 4 bases and the J segment 3 bases; nucleotides outside the gene matches: 8. Per germline, CDR1 SGHRS and CDR2 YFSETQ. CDR3 nucleotides: TGCGCCAGCAGCCCGGACAGGCAAAGGACAGATACGCAGTATTTT. It translates to CASSPDRQRTDTQYF.

This clonotype has a handful of counts. One end of the junction does not line up with germline, which may come from a read error. The chain carries TRBV4-3 and TRBJ1-1; unclear D gene. CDR1 and CDR2 from the germline V gene are LGHNA and YSLEER. The CDR3 length is 8 residues. The CDR3 coding sequence is TGCGCCAGCAGCCAGTCCCCCTTT. This encodes CASSQSPF.

There are many counts of this clonotype. This sequence joins TRBV9 and TRBJ2-1; TRBD2 matches at 11 bases. The CDR3 is made up of 16 amino acids. J was trimmed by 7 bases and V by 0 bases; bases with no gene match: 6. From germline, CDR1 is SGDLS and CDR2 YYNGEE. The CDR3: CASSVAALAGVNEQFF. The DNA of the CDR3 is TGTGCCAGCAGCGTAGCTGCACTAGCGGGAGTAAATGAGCAGTTCTTC.

This clonotype was picked up many times. The chain recombines TRBV20-1 with TRBJ2-5; D is uncertain. Germline CDR1 reads DFQATT; CDR2 reads SNEGSKA (reference sequence). The CDR3 consists of 12 residues. Trimming cost V 3 bases and J 2 bases, with 7 bases left between them. The CDR3 DNA reads TGCAGTGCTAGGAGTCTTCAAGAGACCCAGTACTTC. This translates into CSARSLQETQYF.

The chain carries TRBV4-2 and TRBJ1-2; D is possibly TRBD1 (6 bases). CDR1 is LGHNA, CDR2 YNFKEQ, per germline. The CDR3 extends over 14 amino acids. Deletions cut 4 bases from V and 0 bases from J, with 9 bases between. CDR3 bases: TGTGCCAGCAGCCGGGACACAGCTAACTATGGCTACACCTTC. Protein: CASSRDTANYGYTF.

This clonotype came up many times. The chain carries TRBV7-8 and TRBJ2-5; D is unclear. Germline V lookup: CDR1 SGHVS, CDR2 FQNEAQ. This CDR3 comprises 13 residues. The germline V and J ends were trimmed by 2 bases and 5 bases, with 9 bases remaining between them. CDR3 amino acids: CASSLPPFETQYF. As DNA, the CDR3 is TGTGCCAGCAGCTTACCCCCCTTTGAGACCCAGTACTTC.

This chain uses TRBV14 with TRBJ2-1; D perhaps matches TRBD2 (6 bases). Trimming left V 3 bases short and J 0 bases short, with 9 bases between. The CDR3 runs to 15 residues. Germline-derived CDR1 and CDR2 are SGHDN and FVKESK. The CDR3 loop reads CASSHGGSSYNEQFF. The CDR3 DNA sequence: TGTGCCAGCAGCCACGGGGGTAGCTCCTACAATGAGCAGTTCTTC.

This clonotype was seen a handful of times. V gene TRBV6-5 combines with J gene TRBJ2-2; no firm D call. There are 16 residues in the CDR3. The germline gives CDR1 MNHEY, CDR2 SVGAGI. V lost 0 bases and J lost 0, with 8 bases in between. Written as DNA, the CDR3 is TGTGCCAGCAGTTACTCGATCCTATCGAACACCGGGGAGCTGTTTTTT. Its protein is CASSYSILSNTGELFF.

V gene TRBV4-3 combines with J gene TRBJ2-7; 7 positions agree with TRBD2. Germline trimming cut 1 base from V and 3 bases from J; bases unmatched to any gene: 6. This CDR3 spans 15 amino acids. The germline V gene encodes CDR1 LGHNA and CDR2 YSLEER. The CDR3 DNA reads TGCGCCAGCAGCCAAGGGTGGCGGGAGTTCTACGAGCAGTACTTC. Its translation is CASSQGWREFYEQYF.